Each of the 27 T cell receptor beta chains below was sequenced from the same sample in a study of T cell responses to AZD1222 COVID-19 vaccine. Produced via immunoSEQ multiplex PCR; TCRdb's table is partial and in-frame only. The table shows some 58,000 clones, with over 80% occurring only once. The source was peripheral blood, collected on day 0 of AZD1222 vaccination. Receptors originate from an adult in good health.

V gene TRBV11-3 combines with J gene TRBJ2-7; weak D call: TRBD2 (6 bases). The CDR3 is 15 amino acids. Germline V gene data show CDR1 as SGHNT and CDR2 as YENEEA. V was cut by 6 bases and J by 0 bases, with 15 bases left in between. CDR3 loop: CASSPRLGPSYEQYF. The CDR3 coding sequence is TGTGCCAGCAGTCCTCGACTAGGACCCTCCTACGAGCAGTACTTC.

This sequence joins TRBV30 and TRBJ1-5; tentative D call: TRBD1 (5 bases). Germline assignment: CDR1 GTSNPN and CDR2 SVGIG (reference sequence). The V end was cut by 2 bases, the J end by 4 bases, with 9 bases between. This CDR3 is 13 amino acids long. The CDR3 reads CAWSSGPNQPQHF. The CDR3 DNA follows: TGTGCCTGGAGTTCAGGGCCTAATCAGCCCCAGCATTTT. Looking up the rest from reference TRBV30 and TRBJ1-5 gives the full variable domain: SQTIHQWPATLVQPVGSPLSLECTVEGTSNPNLYWYRQAAGRGLQLLFYSVGIGQISSEVPQNLSASRPQDRQFILSSKKLLLSDSGFYLCAWSSGPNQPQHFGDGTRLSIL.

The chain recombines TRBV3-1 (or the pseudogene TRBV3-2) with TRBJ2-1; D unclear. Deletions cut 4 bases from V and 9 bases from J, with 16 bases between. This CDR3 contains 14 residues. Germline CDR1 LGHDT, CDR2 YNNKEL (reference sequence). This CDR3 reads CASSLGLSRSEQFF. The DNA of the CDR3 is TGTGCCAGCAGCCTCGGCTTAAGCCGCAGTGAGCAGTTCTTC.

The CDR3 nucleotides read TGCGCCAGCAGCTATCAGCGGGATTATGAGCAGTTCTTC. It codes for CASSYQRDYEQFF. The rearrangement uses TRBV5-1 and TRBJ2-1, with TRBD2 matching over 7 bases. The ends lost 3 bases at V and 8 bases at J; junction bases unmatched: 5. In germline, CDR1 is SGHRS, CDR2 YFSETQ. The length of the CDR3 is 13 residues.

The rearrangement uses TRBV7-2 and TRBJ1-1, with D possibly TRBD1 on 5 matching bases. This CDR3 is 13 amino acids long. In germline, CDR1 is SGHTA, CDR2 FQGNSA. V lost 0 bases and J lost 4, with 6 bases in between. The DNA of the CDR3 is TGTGCCAGCAGCTTAGCAGGGGTCACTGAAGCTTTCTTT. This encodes CASSLAGVTEAFF. Drawing the rest from reference TRBV7-2 and TRBJ1-1, the complete variable domain is GAGVSQSPSNKVTEKGKDVELRCDPISGHTALYWYRQSLGQGLEFLIYFQGNSAPDKSGLPSDRFSAERTGGSVSTLTIQRTQQEDSAVYLCASSLAGVTEAFFGQGTRLTVV.

The genes are TRBV2 and TRBJ2-7; TRBD1 aligns across 8 bases. Trimming removed 6 bases from V and 5 bases from J; junction bases left unmatched: 12. The CDR3 extends over 15 amino acids. CDR1 is SNHLY, CDR2 FYNNEI, per germline. The chain's CDR3 is CASRLGQGPYHEQYF. As DNA, the CDR3 is TGTGCCAGCAGGCTTGGACAGGGCCCTTACCACGAGCAGTACTTC.

CDR3 nucleotides: TGTGCCAGCTCACCATCGAGGGGTAACGAGCAGTACTTC. This sequence encodes CASSPSRGNEQYF. The genes are TRBV18 and TRBJ2-7; possibly TRBD1 or TRBD2 for D (5 bases each). The CDR3 runs 13 residues. Germline V gives CDR1 KGHSH, CDR2 LQKENI. V shed 2 bases and J shed 5 bases, with 10 bases lying between them.

The chain recombines TRBV6-5 with TRBJ2-3; D is perhaps TRBD1 (6 bases). From germline, CDR1 is MNHEY and CDR2 SVGAGI. The length of the CDR3 is 14 residues. The V end was cut by 6 bases, the J end by 6 bases, with 16 bases between. CDR3 DNA sequence: TGTGCCAGCAGCAGGGGCCGTCGAGATGATACGCAGTATTTT. Encoded protein: CASSRGRRDDTQYF.

V usage is TRBV2 and J usage is TRBJ1-4; TRBD1 matches 7 bases. CDR3 size: 15 residues. Germline V CDR1 and CDR2: SNHLY, FYNNEI. Losses at the gene ends were 6 bases for V and 7 bases for J; bases not matched to a gene: 11. The CDR3, as DNA: TGTGCCAGCAGGAAGGGGGCAGCTGGGGGTGAAAAACTGTTTTTT. Protein sequence: CASRKGAAGGEKLFF.

V is TRBV18 and J is TRBJ1-2, with 7 nucleotides matching TRBD1. Germline CDR1 reads KGHSH; CDR2 reads LQKENI. J lost 1 base, V lost 3 bases, and 5 bases had no gene match. The CDR3 is 15 residues long. The CDR3 spells CASSPEGAINYGYTF. CDR3 sequence (DNA): TGTGCCAGCTCACCGGAGGGGGCGATTAACTATGGCTACACCTTC. The entire variable domain, with the rest obtained from reference TRBV18 and TRBJ1-2, is as follows: NAGVMQNPRHLVRRRGQEARLRCSPMKGHSHVYWYRQLPEEGLKFMVYLQKENIIDESGMPKERFSAEFPKEGPSILRIQQVVRGDSAAYFCASSPEGAINYGYTFGSGTRLTVV.

This chain connects TRBV5-1 to TRBJ1-1; 10 nucleotides line up with TRBD1. V lost 0 bases, J lost 4 bases, and 6 bases stayed unmatched. CDR3 length: 16 amino acids. CDR1 and CDR2 from the germline V gene are SGHRS and YFSETQ. The CDR3 region is CASSLGPGQGITEAFF. The CDR3 coding sequence is TGCGCCAGCAGCTTGGGACCGGGACAGGGGATCACTGAAGCTTTCTTT.

The chain uses TRBV7-9 and TRBJ2-1; D remains unclear. Deletions cut 0 bases from V and 4 bases from J, with 7 bases between. Germline V gene sequence: CDR1 SEHNR, CDR2 FQNEAQ (reference sequence). The CDR3 runs 14 residues. CDR3 amino acids: CASSLASRYNEQFF. CDR3 coding DNA: TGTGCCAGCAGCTTAGCTTCTAGATACAATGAGCAGTTCTTC.

This CDR3 is CASSLGTAGTQYF. The CDR3 DNA reads TGTGCCAGCAGCTTAGGGACAGCTGGAACCCAGTACTTC. The chain has TRBV7-3 and TRBJ2-5, with 7 bases lining up with TRBD1. The CDR3 spans 13 residues. CDR1 and CDR2 from the germline V gene are SGHTA and FQGTGA. With 2 bases clipped from V and 8 bases from J, the junction kept 5 bases outside the gene matches.

The chain links TRBV7-8 to TRBJ2-5, with TRBD2 identical over 7 bases. The V gene's germline CDR1 is SGHVS and CDR2 FQNEAQ. This CDR3 has 16 amino acids. V dropped 1 base and J dropped 4; count of bases not matched to a gene: 9. The CDR3 spells CASSLGARGERETQYF. CDR3 nucleotide sequence: TGTGCCAGCAGCTTAGGGGCCCGGGGGGAGCGAGAGACCCAGTACTTC.

Worth noting for this clone: The same CDR3 is also encoded by other DNA sequences in this sample. CDR3 in amino acids: CASSPSGSGETQYF. In DNA, the CDR3 is TGTGCCAGCTCACCTAGCGGGAGCGGAGAGACCCAGTACTTC. J is TRBJ2-5 and V is TRBV18, with TRBD2 matching 9 bases. V lost 3 bases, J lost 4 bases, and 3 bases stayed unmatched. This CDR3 spans 14 amino acids. Germline CDR1 KGHSH, CDR2 LQKENI.

The gene calls are TRBV30 and TRBJ1-5; unclear D gene. Trimming took off 3 bases at V and 5 bases at J, with 14 bases between the two ends. This CDR3 is 14 amino acids long. Germline CDR1 reads GTSNPN; CDR2 reads SVGIG (reference sequence). The CDR3 region has the DNA TGTGCCTGGAGGCAGCCGTATGCCGATCAGCCCCAGCATTTT. The encoded protein is CAWRQPYADQPQHF.

This clone was picked up a small number of times. The chain is built from TRBV2 and TRBJ1-1; perhaps TRBD1 as D (6 bases). CDR1 and CDR2 from the germline V gene are SNHLY and FYNNEI. V lost 5 bases and J lost 3, with 16 bases in between. The CDR3 covers 15 residues. CDR3 in amino acids: CASSQGTPSYTEAFF. CDR3 coding DNA: TGTGCCAGCAGTCAAGGGACACCCAGTTACACTGAAGCTTTCTTT.

This rearrangement joins TRBV6-6 to TRBJ1-1; tentatively, D is TRBD1 (5 bases). The CDR3 runs 12 residues. Trimming shortened V by 9 bases and J by 8 bases, and 16 bases separated the two germline ends. Germline V gene data show CDR1 as MNHNY and CDR2 as SVGAGI (reference sequence). CDR3 nucleotides: TGTGCCAGTACCCCCCAGGGAGCCGAAGCTTTCTTT. This translates into CASTPQGAEAFF.

J is TRBJ2-3 and V is TRBV19, with 8 bases matching TRBD2. V was clipped by 8 bases and J by 3 bases; unmatched bases: 7. The germline gives CDR1 LNHDA, CDR2 SQIVND (reference sequence). CDR3 size: 14 residues. For the CDR3, the DNA is TGTGCCAGTCGCGCTGGCGGGGGGACAGATACGCAGTATTTT. Protein sequence: CASRAGGGTDTQYF. The variable domain in full, completed from reference TRBV19 and TRBJ2-3, reads DGGITQSPKYLFRKEGQNVTLSCEQNLNHDAMYWYRQDPGQGLRLIYYSQIVNDFQKGDIAEGYSVSREKKESFPLTVTSAQKNPTAFYLCASRAGGGTDTQYFGPGTRLTVL.

The chain carries TRBV3-1 (or the pseudogene TRBV3-2) and TRBJ2-4; 7 nucleotides line up with TRBD1. With 4 bases clipped from V and 6 bases from J, the junction kept 3 bases outside the gene matches. Germline V gene lookup returns CDR1 LGHDT and CDR2 YNNKEL (reference sequence). The CDR3 spans 13 residues. The CDR3 region is CASSLRQGNIQYF. CDR3 sequence (DNA): TGTGCCAGCAGCCTTCGACAGGGAAACATTCAGTACTTC.

The chain has TRBV5-8 and TRBJ1-5; D uncertain. This CDR3 region has 12 residues. Per the germline V gene, CDR1 is SGHTS and CDR2 is YDEGEE. Deletions cut 0 bases from V and 5 bases from J, with 3 bases between. The CDR3 DNA is TGTGCCAGCAGCTTGGACGATCAGCCCCAGCATTTT. Its protein product is CASSLDDQPQHF.

CDR3: CASSPSGGSRTGELFF. CDR3 nucleotide sequence: TGTGCCAGCAGCCCAAGTGGGGGGAGTAGAACCGGGGAGCTGTTTTTT. The chain links TRBV3-1 (or the pseudogene TRBV3-2) to TRBJ2-2, with D possibly TRBD2 on 6 matching bases. Deletions cut 4 bases from V and 5 bases from J, with 17 bases between. The CDR3 contains 16 residues. Germline V CDR1 and CDR2: LGHDT, YNNKEL (reference sequence).

The genes are TRBV29-1 and TRBJ1-3; D gene ambiguous. The germline V gene has CDR1 SQVTM and CDR2 ANQGSEA. CDR3 size: 13 residues. V dropped 3 bases and J dropped 1 base, with 7 bases sitting between them. CDR3 bases: TGCAGCGTTGACGGCGGGTCTGGAAACACCATATATTTT. Translation gives CSVDGGSGNTIYF.

A note on this clone: Different DNA sequences within this sample yield the same CDR3. J is TRBJ2-5 and V is TRBV12-3 or TRBV12-4, with D unclear. The CDR3 has 11 amino acids. The V end was cut by 1 base, the J end by 5 bases, with 2 bases between. The CDR3 coding sequence is TGTGCCAGCAGTTTAGGGGAGACCCAGTACTTC. Its translation is CASSLGETQYF.

The CDR3 is CASSPDRVGTEAFF. The CDR3 DNA is TGTGCCAGCAGTCCCGACAGGGTGGGCACTGAAGCTTTCTTT. The chain recombines TRBV6-2 or TRBV6-3 with TRBJ1-1; TRBD1 aligns across 7 bases. V lost 5 bases and J lost 4; bases outside the gene matches: 7. Germline V gene lookup returns CDR1 MNHEY and CDR2 SVGEGT. The CDR3 is 14 amino acids.

The V call is TRBV7-2, the J call TRBJ1-3; TRBD1 is a possible D gene (6 bases). Germline-derived CDR1 and CDR2 are SGHTA and FQGNSA. This CDR3 contains 16 residues. V was pared by 1 base and J by 4 bases, with 14 bases between. CDR3 nucleotide sequence: TGTGCCAGCAGCTTAGGGAGGGTCCAGGGGGGAAACACCATATATTTT. Translated: CASSLGRVQGGNTIYF.

With regard to this clone: The same CDR3 arises from other DNA sequences in this sample as well. The rearrangement uses TRBV19 and TRBJ2-7, with D perhaps TRBD2 (6 bases). The germline V gene encodes CDR1 LNHDA and CDR2 SQIVND (reference sequence). The CDR3 spans 15 residues. V shed 5 bases and J shed 4 bases, with 18 bases lying between them. The CDR3 region has the DNA TGTGCCAGTAGTCTACAGGCAGGAGGGAGGTACGAGCAGTACTTC. It is translated as CASSLQAGGRYEQYF.